A selection of T cell receptor beta chains follows, all from one sample in a study of blood T cell repertoires in COVID-19. Here immunoSEQ multiplex PCR was the method, and the copy in TCRdb shows in-frame clones only, minus some. The data show roughly 100,000 clones, with 85% to 95% seen just once and roughly 4% held by the top ten. Material: peripheral blood. These receptor sequences come from a woman aged 45-65 years in a cohort sampled during active COVID-19. The CDR3 runs from the conserved cysteine through the conserved F or W. Fields, in order: clone size, V gene, J gene, D gene, CDR3 DNA, CDR3 protein. D genes are given only for firm matches. Expanded clones get a size class; other rows say once, few or many, or leave the size out.

clone size: -
V gene: TRBV7-2
J gene: TRBJ1-6
D gene: TRBD1
CDR3 DNA: TGTGCCAGCAGCCCCGGGACAGGGGTTTCACCCCTCCACTTT
CDR3 protein: CASSPGTGVSPLHF

clone size: -
V gene: TRBV5-1
J gene: TRBJ2-7
D gene: TRBD1
CDR3 DNA: TGCGCCAGCAGCAGCCCCGGAAGAGGGGGCATGGATTACGAGCAGTACTTC
CDR3 protein: CASSSPGRGGMDYEQYF

clone size: -
V gene: TRBV29-1
J gene: TRBJ2-3
D gene: -
CDR3 DNA: TGCAGCGTTGGAGACAATCCAGATACGCAGTATTTT
CDR3 protein: CSVGDNPDTQYF

clone size: -
V gene: TRBV10-2
J gene: TRBJ2-7
D gene: TRBD2
CDR3 DNA: TGCGCCAGCAGCCCAGGACTAGTTCGCGAGCAGTACTTC
CDR3 protein: CASSPGLVREQYF

clone size: -
V gene: TRBV18
J gene: TRBJ2-3
D gene: -
CDR3 DNA: TGTGCCAGTGCAATAGGCGGCGCGGGGACAGATACGCAGTATTTT
CDR3 protein: CASAIGGAGTDTQYF

clone size: -
V gene: TRBV7-8
J gene: TRBJ1-2
D gene: -
CDR3 DNA: TGTGCCAGCACCCCCCCGGGCAGGGCGGTCGTAGGCTACACCTTC
CDR3 protein: CASTPPGRAVVGYTF

clone size: -
V gene: TRBV7-9
J gene: TRBJ2-5
D gene: -
CDR3 DNA: TGTGCCAGCAGCTTTTTAGTTGATGAAGAGACCCAGTACTTC
CDR3 protein: CASSFLVDEETQYF

clone size: -
V gene: TRBV18
J gene: TRBJ2-7
D gene: -
CDR3 DNA: TGTGCCAGCTCGCGTGGTTACGAGCAGTACTTC
CDR3 protein: CASSRGYEQYF

clone size: -
V gene: TRBV27
J gene: TRBJ1-1
D gene: -
CDR3 DNA: TGTGCCTTCAGCAGGGAAGGGGCGAACACTGAAGCTTTCTTT
CDR3 protein: CAFSREGANTEAFF

clone size: -
V gene: TRBV18
J gene: TRBJ2-1
D gene: -
CDR3 DNA: TGTGCCAGCTCACCGGCCCATGGCGGTGAGCAGTTCTTC
CDR3 protein: CASSPAHGGEQFF

clone size: -
V gene: TRBV12-3/TRBV12-4
J gene: TRBJ2-1
D gene: -
CDR3 DNA: TGTGCCAGCAGTCCCGACAGTTACAATGAGCAGTTCTTC
CDR3 protein: CASSPDSYNEQFF

clone size: -
V gene: TRBV2
J gene: TRBJ2-6
D gene: -
CDR3 DNA: TGTGCCAGCAGTAAGGACAGTGGGTTCTCTGGGGCCAACGTCCTGACTTTC
CDR3 protein: CASSKDSGFSGANVLTF

clone size: -
V gene: TRBV23-1
J gene: TRBJ1-5
D gene: TRBD1
CDR3 DNA: TGCGCCAGCAGTCGAAGCACAGGGGGTAAAAGTCAGCCCCAGCATTTT
CDR3 protein: CASSRSTGGKSQPQHF

clone size: -
V gene: TRBV9
J gene: TRBJ2-1
D gene: -
CDR3 DNA: TGTGCCAGCAGCGTAGTCGCGGGATCCTACAATGAGCAGTTCTTC
CDR3 protein: CASSVVAGSYNEQFF

clone size: -
V gene: TRBV5-1
J gene: TRBJ1-2
D gene: TRBD1
CDR3 DNA: TGCGCCAGCAGCTTGGCCCTCTCGGACAGGGGGAATGGCTACACCTTC
CDR3 protein: CASSLALSDRGNGYTF

clone size: -
V gene: TRBV19
J gene: TRBJ2-7
D gene: -
CDR3 DNA: TGTGCCAGTAGTATAAAGACAGAGACGGGCGAGCAGTACTTC
CDR3 protein: CASSIKTETGEQYF

clone size: -
V gene: TRBV6-5
J gene: TRBJ2-5
D gene: TRBD1
CDR3 DNA: TGTGCCAGCGCTCCAGGGGGTTTGGGTGAGACCCAGTACTTC
CDR3 protein: CASAPGGLGETQYF

clone size: -
V gene: TRBV5-1
J gene: TRBJ2-2
D gene: TRBD2
CDR3 DNA: TGCGCCAGCAGCTTGGTCAGCGGGAGGAACACCGGGGAGCTGTTTTTT
CDR3 protein: CASSLVSGRNTGELFF

clone size: few
V gene: TRBV3-1/TRBV3-2
J gene: TRBJ2-1
D gene: TRBD1
CDR3 DNA: TGTGCCAGCAGCATCCCAGGGACAGGGAACAATGAGCAGTTCTTC
CDR3 protein: CASSIPGTGNNEQFF

clone size: few
V gene: TRBV19
J gene: TRBJ1-6
D gene: -
CDR3 DNA: TGTGCCAGTAGTATAGGGACGGGGAGGAATTCACCCCTCCACTTT
CDR3 protein: CASSIGTGRNSPLHF

clone size: -
V gene: TRBV18
J gene: TRBJ2-7
D gene: TRBD2
CDR3 DNA: TGTGCCAGCTCGCTAAGAGGCGGGAGCTCCTACGAGCAGTACTTC
CDR3 protein: CASSLRGGSSYEQYF

clone size: once
V gene: TRBV27
J gene: TRBJ1-4
D gene: TRBD1
CDR3 DNA: TGTGCCAGCAGTTTCGGGACAGGGATTGAAAAACTGTTTTTT
CDR3 protein: CASSFGTGIEKLFF

clone size: once
V gene: TRBV10-1
J gene: TRBJ2-7
D gene: -
CDR3 DNA: TGCGCCAGCAGTGAAGCATACTCCTACGAGCAGTACTTC
CDR3 protein: CASSEAYSYEQYF

clone size: -
V gene: TRBV27
J gene: TRBJ2-1
D gene: TRBD2
CDR3 DNA: TGTGCCAGCAGTTCACGGCACGGACTAGCGGGAGATGAGCAGTTCTTC
CDR3 protein: CASSSRHGLAGDEQFF

clone size: -
V gene: TRBV14
J gene: TRBJ1-1
D gene: -
CDR3 DNA: TGTGCCAGCAGCCAGGAGGTGGTGACATCTGAAGCTTTCTTT
CDR3 protein: CASSQEVVTSEAFF

clone size: few
V gene: TRBV25-1
J gene: TRBJ1-3
D gene: -
CDR3 DNA: TGTGCCACCTCATCGGGAGGGTTCTCTGGAAACACCATATATTTT
CDR3 protein: CATSSGGFSGNTIYF

clone size: -
V gene: TRBV11-3
J gene: TRBJ2-7
D gene: TRBD1
CDR3 DNA: TGTGCCAGCAGCTTAGTGCAGGGGGCCTCCTACGAGCAGTACTTC
CDR3 protein: CASSLVQGASYEQYF

clone size: few
V gene: TRBV28
J gene: TRBJ1-6
D gene: -
CDR3 DNA: TGTGCCAGCAGTCCACAGGGCTATAATTCACCCCTCCACTTT
CDR3 protein: CASSPQGYNSPLHF

clone size: -
V gene: TRBV19
J gene: TRBJ2-4
D gene: TRBD1
CDR3 DNA: TGTGCCAGTAGTACAACAGGGGCCCTAGGGAAAAACATTCAGTACTTC
CDR3 protein: CASSTTGALGKNIQYF

clone size: -
V gene: TRBV19
J gene: TRBJ2-7
D gene: TRBD1
CDR3 DNA: TGTGCCAGTAGTGAACCGGGACAGGATAACTCCTACGAGCAGTACTTC
CDR3 protein: CASSEPGQDNSYEQYF

clone size: -
V gene: TRBV5-1
J gene: TRBJ2-5
D gene: -
CDR3 DNA: TGCGCCAGCAGCCTAGACCAAGAGACCCAGTACTTC
CDR3 protein: CASSLDQETQYF

clone size: -
V gene: TRBV18
J gene: TRBJ1-4
D gene: TRBD1
CDR3 DNA: TGTGCCAGCTCACCACAGGGGGCGGGCGAAAAACTGTTTTTT
CDR3 protein: CASSPQGAGEKLFF

clone size: -
V gene: TRBV5-1
J gene: TRBJ2-7
D gene: -
CDR3 DNA: TGCGCCAGCAGCTTGGACGGCTACGAGCAGTACTTC
CDR3 protein: CASSLDGYEQYF

clone size: -
V gene: TRBV30
J gene: TRBJ2-3
D gene: TRBD2
CDR3 DNA: TGTGCCTGGAGTGTACAAGCGGGGATCGGAGATACGCAGTATTTT
CDR3 protein: CAWSVQAGIGDTQYF

clone size: -
V gene: TRBV11-2
J gene: TRBJ2-7
D gene: -
CDR3 DNA: TGTGCCAGCAGCCAACAGGGTCTGTCATACGAGCAGTACTTC
CDR3 protein: CASSQQGLSYEQYF

clone size: -
V gene: TRBV5-1
J gene: TRBJ2-2
D gene: TRBD2
CDR3 DNA: TGCGCCAGCAAAGGGGGGTTAGCGGGAGCGAACACCGGGGAGCTGTTTTTT
CDR3 protein: CASKGGLAGANTGELFF

clone size: -
V gene: TRBV5-4
J gene: TRBJ2-2
D gene: -
CDR3 DNA: TGTGCCAGCAGCCGCTCCGGGGTGTGGGTCGGCACCGGGGAGCTGTTTTTT
CDR3 protein: CASSRSGVWVGTGELFF

clone size: many
V gene: TRBV18
J gene: TRBJ2-7
D gene: TRBD2
CDR3 DNA: TGTGCCAGCTCACCCCAGGCTAGCGGGGGCTCCTACGAGCAGTACTTC
CDR3 protein: CASSPQASGGSYEQYF

clone size: -
V gene: TRBV28
J gene: TRBJ2-5
D gene: TRBD2
CDR3 DNA: TGTGCCAGCAACCCTCACCGGGCTAGCGGGGAAAAAGAGACCCAGTACTTC
CDR3 protein: CASNPHRASGEKETQYF

clone size: -
V gene: TRBV11-3
J gene: TRBJ2-7
D gene: TRBD2
CDR3 DNA: TGTGCCAGCAGCTTCCGGACTAGCGGGAGCTCCTACGAGCAGTACTTC
CDR3 protein: CASSFRTSGSSYEQYF

clone size: -
V gene: TRBV9
J gene: TRBJ2-5
D gene: -
CDR3 DNA: TGTGCCAGCAGCAGAGGCCCAGCCGGGGAGACCCAGTACTTC
CDR3 protein: CASSRGPAGETQYF

clone size: -
V gene: TRBV29-1
J gene: TRBJ2-7
D gene: -
CDR3 DNA: TGCAGCGTTACCGACAGAAACTCCTACGAGCAGTACTTC
CDR3 protein: CSVTDRNSYEQYF

clone size: once
V gene: TRBV6-5
J gene: TRBJ2-2
D gene: -
CDR3 DNA: TGTGCCAGCAGGGGGGGGCGGACCGGGGAGCTGTTTTTT
CDR3 protein: CASRGGRTGELFF

clone size: -
V gene: TRBV19
J gene: TRBJ2-3
D gene: TRBD2
CDR3 DNA: TGTGCCAGTAGCAAGGTAGCGGGGGGCCGCGGCACAGATACGCAGTATTTT
CDR3 protein: CASSKVAGGRGTDTQYF

clone size: -
V gene: TRBV11-2
J gene: TRBJ2-7
D gene: TRBD2
CDR3 DNA: TGTGCCAGCAGCTTAGGAGGCGGGAGGGCCGGCTACGAGCAGTACTTC
CDR3 protein: CASSLGGGRAGYEQYF

clone size: -
V gene: TRBV28
J gene: TRBJ2-1
D gene: -
CDR3 DNA: TGTGCCAGCACCATCAGAAATGAGCAGTTCTTC
CDR3 protein: CASTIRNEQFF

clone size: -
V gene: TRBV11-2
J gene: TRBJ2-1
D gene: -
CDR3 DNA: TGTGCCAGCACGGGACATGATGAGCAGTTCTTC
CDR3 protein: CASTGHDEQFF

clone size: -
V gene: TRBV11-2
J gene: TRBJ2-1
D gene: TRBD1
CDR3 DNA: TGTGCCAGCAGCTTAGGGACAGGGATAGCTAGTGAGCAGTTCTTC
CDR3 protein: CASSLGTGIASEQFF